This TCR beta chain was recovered during a study of response to subunit inactivated influenza vaccine. Ten or more counts support this clonotype. The CDR3 covers 14 residues. The germline gives CDR1 DFQATT, CDR2 SNEGSKA (reference sequence). With V trimmed by 0 bases and J by 3 bases, 1 base remained unmatched. MiXCR, applied by TCRdb to the RT-PCR reads, yields one record per CDR3 protein. Seen here are hundreds of thousands of distinct CDR3 sequences, roughly 12% observed once, and the top ten hold 9.5% to 13%. The TCR originated in a man aged 45 to 65 who received an inactivated influenza vaccine. The rearrangement uses TRBV20-1 and TRBJ2-2, with TRBD1 identical over 7 bases. The sample was PBMCs from blood, taken on the day of vaccination. CDR3 in amino acids: CSARDGQDTGELFF. CDR3 sequence (DNA): TGCAGTGCTAGAGACGGACAGGACACCGGGGAGCTGTTTTTT.